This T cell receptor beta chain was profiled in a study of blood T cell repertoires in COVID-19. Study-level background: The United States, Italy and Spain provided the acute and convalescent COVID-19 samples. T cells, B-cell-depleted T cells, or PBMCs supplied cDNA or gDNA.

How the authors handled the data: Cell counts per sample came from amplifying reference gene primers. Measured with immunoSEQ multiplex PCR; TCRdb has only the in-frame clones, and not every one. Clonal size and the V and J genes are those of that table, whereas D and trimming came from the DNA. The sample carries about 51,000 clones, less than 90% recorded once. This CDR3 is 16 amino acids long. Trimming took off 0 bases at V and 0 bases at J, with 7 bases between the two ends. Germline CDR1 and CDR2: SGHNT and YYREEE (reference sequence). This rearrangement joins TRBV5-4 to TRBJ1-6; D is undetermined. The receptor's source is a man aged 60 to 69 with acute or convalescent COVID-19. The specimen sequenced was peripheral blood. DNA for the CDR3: TGTGCCAGCAGCTTGGGAAGCATCTCCTATAATTCACCCCTCCACTTT. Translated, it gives CASSLGSISYNSPLHF.